The entry below describes one TCR beta chain. The antigen is unknown. Germline CDR1 reads SEHNR; CDR2 reads FQNEAQ (reference sequence). V was pared by 1 base and J by 8 bases, with 11 bases between. The CDR3 has 13 amino acids. This sample was included in a study of T cell repertoires in cytomegalovirus infection. Study-level results: Within the response measured ex vivo, HLA-C-restricted CMV-specific TCR beta clonotypes were dominant. Using cumulative public TCR beta family frequency, the authors identified those who carried CMV together with the relevant HLA.

One entry per CDR3 protein, called by TCRdb with MiXCR from the reads. The table records about 89,000 distinct CDR3 sequences, approximately 30% of them present only once. This receptor was obtained from a human donor in good health (CMV status not recorded). Some clones in this sample may be carry-over from other donors' samples. Here the sequenced sample was CD8+ T cells from cultured PBMCs, taken from culture after CMV antigen stimulation. The chain joins TRBV7-9 to TRBJ1-2; D is possibly TRBD1 (5 bases). CDR3 in DNA: TGTGCCAGCAGCTTAGTTGGGGCACGGGGCTACACCTTC. Protein sequence: CASSLVGARGYTF.